Each of the 21 T cell receptor beta chains below was sequenced from the same sample in a study of CXCR3-negative and CXCR3-positive naive CD8 T cells. Study-wide findings and caveats: Greater hydrophobicity was found in TRB CDR3s of CXCR3-positive naive cells than of CXCR3-negative naive cells.

The antigens of these receptors remain unknown. UMI labels and 5' RACE were used to prepare the TRB cDNA libraries. TCRdb reprocessed the 5' RACE reads, with one entry per CDR3 protein and no DNA. The sample data list tens of thousands of distinct CDR3 sequences. Sequencing was carried out using naive CXCR3+ CD8+ T cells from blood. Subset noted: CD45RO-CCR7+CD27+CD95- naive CD8+ T cells expressing CXCR3 (TNR3+). All receptors come from a human donor in good health. Some clones in this sample may be carry-over from other donors' samples.

The chain has TRBV7-8 and TRBJ2-5; TCRdb lists TRBD2, though no DNA is available to test this call. Germline V gene lookup returns CDR1 SGHVS and CDR2 FQNEAQ. The CDR3 contains 16 residues. The CDR3 loop is CASSLWTSGGEETQYF.

The rearrangement uses TRBV15 and TRBJ2-3; TCRdb calls TRBD2, which cannot be checked without DNA. The CDR3 is 17 residues long. Germline V lookup: CDR1 LNHNV, CDR2 YYDKDF (reference sequence). The chain's CDR3 is CATSSARGGPPTDTQYF.

The gene calls are TRBV4-2 and TRBJ1-1; TCRdb gives TRBD1 as the D gene, but with no DNA this cannot be confirmed. This CDR3 contains 14 residues. Germline CDR1 is LGHNA and CDR2 is YNFKEQ. This CDR3 is CASSPSTGNTEAFF.

The chain links TRBV28 to TRBJ2-1; there is no DNA to check the TCRdb D call of TRBD1. This CDR3 region has 13 residues. Germline-derived CDR1 and CDR2 are MDHEN and SYDVKM. CDR3 amino acids: CASSLGQGNEQFF.

This chain uses TRBV29-1 with TRBJ2-3; without DNA, the TCRdb call of TRBD2 cannot be checked. The germline gives CDR1 SQVTM, CDR2 ANQGSEA. The CDR3 is 14 residues long. CDR3 region: CSVAGLASPDTQYF.

The chain has TRBV7-3 and TRBJ2-7; checking the TCRdb D call of TRBD1 is not possible without DNA. The CDR3 length is 15 residues. Germline CDR1 and CDR2: SGHTA and FQGTGA. The CDR3 spells CASSSGGGQASEQYF.

CDR3 in amino acids: CSVADGVAYEQYF. The genes are TRBV29-1 and TRBJ2-7. The CDR3 sequence is 13 residues long. Germline lookup yields CDR1 SQVTM and CDR2 ANQGSEA.

The chain recombines TRBV9 with TRBJ1-2; TCRdb's D call of TRBD1 is untestable without DNA. This CDR3 contains 15 residues. Germline values: CDR1 SGDLS, CDR2 YYNGEE. This CDR3 is CASSATGTGVGGYTF.

J is TRBJ2-5 and V is TRBV7-9; TCRdb calls TRBD2, which cannot be checked without DNA. The CDR3 sequence is 15 residues long. Germline CDR1 reads SEHNR; CDR2 reads FQNEAQ (reference sequence). The CDR3 sequence is CASSPPRDSGDTQYF.

V is TRBV7-3 and J is TRBJ2-7; TCRdb names TRBD1, which stays unverified in the absence of DNA. Germline V gene data show CDR1 as SGHTA and CDR2 as FQGTGA. This CDR3 is 14 amino acids long. CDR3 region: CASSPTVEFHEQYF.

This chain connects TRBV12-3 or TRBV12-4 to TRBJ2-3; TCRdb indicates TRBD1, and absent DNA this call remains unverified. CDR3 size: 14 residues. CDR3 sequence: CASRQQGGTDTQYF.

The chain recombines TRBV13 with TRBJ2-1; TCRdb lists TRBD2, though no DNA is available to test this call. There are 11 residues in the CDR3. Germline V gene data show CDR1 as PRHDT and CDR2 as FYEKMQ (reference sequence). The chain's CDR3 is CASSAAGIQFF.

The chain uses TRBV7-3 and TRBJ2-3. This CDR3 spans 13 amino acids. Germline CDR1 and CDR2: SGHTA and FQGTGA. The CDR3 region is CASSVGLTDTQYF.

V gene TRBV7-2 combines with J gene TRBJ2-3; TCRdb picks TRBD1, but there is no DNA to check that call. Germline V gene lookup returns CDR1 SGHTA and CDR2 FQGNSA. CDR3 size: 15 residues. The CDR3 reads CASSSRDRITDTQYF.

The CDR3 spells CATSDSSYEQYF. The chain employs TRBV24-1 and TRBJ2-7. This CDR3 contains 12 residues. CDR1 and CDR2 (germline): KGHDR, SFDVKD.

The chain joins TRBV28 to TRBJ1-6; checking the TCRdb D call of TRBD1 is not possible without DNA. Germline V CDR1 and CDR2: MDHEN, SYDVKM. This CDR3 region has 14 residues. The CDR3 here is CASSFLTGNSPLHF.

V usage is TRBV5-1 and J usage is TRBJ1-5. The CDR3 spans 14 residues. The germline CDR1 and CDR2 sequences are SGHRS and YFSETQ. The CDR3 region is CASSLDRGDQPQHF.

The gene calls are TRBV29-1 and TRBJ2-1. Germline values: CDR1 SQVTM, CDR2 ANQGSEA. This CDR3 region has 13 residues. CDR3 amino acids: CSVERSSYNEQFF.

This sequence joins TRBV6-2 or TRBV6-3 and TRBJ2-1; absent DNA, TCRdb's TRBD2 call cannot be checked. CDR1 MNHEY and CDR2 SVGEGT come from the germline V gene. The CDR3 is made up of 13 amino acids. The CDR3 here is CASSPALYNEQFF.

This chain joins TRBV11-2 and TRBJ1-1; TCRdb proposes TRBD1, but this gene call is untestable without DNA. CDR1 is SGHAT, CDR2 FQNNGV, per germline. This CDR3 has 13 amino acids. This chain's CDR3 is CASSPGTGAKAFF.

The chain links TRBV14 to TRBJ1-5. The CDR3 has 14 residues. Germline V gene sequence: CDR1 SGHDN, CDR2 FVKESK. The chain's CDR3 is CASSQVDSNQPQHF.